Sequencing of this T cell receptor beta chain was carried out in a study of somatic mutations in cytotoxic T cells in rheumatoid arthritis (dated by TCRdb to the late 2010s). General notes on the study: Right after diagnosis and prior to the start of any treatment, 30 ml EDTA of peripheral blood was drawn from patients. Patients and controls did not essentially differ in median age, which was nearly identical between the groups. Whether expanded CD8+ T-cell clones in untreated, newly diagnosed rheumatoid arthritis carry somatic mutations was the study question, and clonality was characterized with TCRB deep sequencing. TCRB deep sequencing covered about 60 patients with rheumatoid arthritis along with under 25 healthy controls. Some T-cell populations stained with V beta antibodies were sorted by flow on a FACSAria II or Sony SH800 to nearly 100% purity, with sorted V beta1+ cells additionally subjected to TCRB sequencing.

This clone has more than one count but fewer than ten. The antigen it recognizes is unknown. The input lacks base qualities; no much larger clone sits a single base away. Deletion took 1 base off V and 5 bases off J, with a span of 8 bases between the germline ends. The CDR3 runs 13 amino acids, cysteine and phenylalanine included. The entry retains the CDR3 DNA only, 39 bases that are in frame from base 1. The germline V gene specifies LGHNA as CDR1 and YSLEER as CDR2. On the study overall, not on this receptor specifically: The slight TRBV07 underrepresentation in patients was not adjusted for multiple comparisons. Healthy controls showed no age-related increase in CD8+ clonality, whereas patients did (Spearman r=0.49). The largest CD8+ clone made up more than 20% of CD8+ cells in about an eighth of the 65 patients, and blood and synovial fluid shared several identical CD8+ TCRB sequences. Viral specificity could not be ruled out by absence from virus-specific databases, and the antigen targets of the expanded CD8+ clones remained unknown. CD8+ T-cell clonality in rheumatoid arthritis patients was not significantly different from that in age-matched healthy controls.

Genomic DNA underwent TCRB CDR3 sequencing using the immunoSEQ assay. As for how the authors treated the data: When patient CD8+ clones exceeding 1% were checked against published virus-specific TCRB sequences, only a few matched. Analyses were restricted to productive TCRB rearrangements. Clonality was expressed as a Shannon entropy-based productive clonality index, with each clone defined by a unique TCRB CDR3 sequence. To calculate repertoire overlap between two samples, the template counts of each clone were considered relative to each sample's total templates. Flow cytometry-measured V-gene usage correlated with V-gene usage from TCRB sequencing, with a Spearman r of 0.55 to 0.7. TCRdb re-hosts the immuneACCESS table, in-frame sequences only. Its copies lack some clones; in the studies checked, an unresolved V gene accounts for under half of them, and the cause for the rest is not known. That table supplies the V and J calls and clone size; D and trimming were determined from the DNA. For this sample there are around 18,000 clones; more than 80% appear just once. Around 15% of the sample belongs to the ten largest clones.

Flow cytometry confirmed the purity of CD4+ and CD8+ cells that had been isolated by positive magnetic bead selection on an AutoMACS. After a first flow cytometry screen using a TCR V beta antibody panel, clonal expansions were characterized through TCRB deep sequencing of sorted CD8+ fractions. Isolation of peripheral blood mononuclear cells was done through Ficoll-Paque PLUS density gradient separation. Using Nucleospin Tissue or Tissue XS kits, DNA was extracted from CD4-enriched, CD8-enriched or PBMC samples, with quantification by a Qubit 2.0 fluorometer. Here the chain combines TRBV4-3 and TRBJ2-5, with the identity of the D gene unclear. The receptor was derived from an adult with rheumatoid arthritis. Sequenced: CD8+ T cells sorted from blood. The sequence in DNA is TGCGCCAGCAGCCAAGGGCCCGGGGAGACCCAGTACTTC. This sequence encodes CASSQGPGETQYF.